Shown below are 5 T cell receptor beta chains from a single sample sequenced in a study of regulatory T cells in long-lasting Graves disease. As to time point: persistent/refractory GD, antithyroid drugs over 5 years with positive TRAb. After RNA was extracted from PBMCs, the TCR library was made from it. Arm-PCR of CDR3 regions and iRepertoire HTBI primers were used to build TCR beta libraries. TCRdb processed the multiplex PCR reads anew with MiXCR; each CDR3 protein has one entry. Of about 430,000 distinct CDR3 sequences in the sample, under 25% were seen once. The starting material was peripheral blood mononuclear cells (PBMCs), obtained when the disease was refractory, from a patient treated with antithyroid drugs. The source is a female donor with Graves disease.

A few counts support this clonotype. The CDR3 sequence is CASSHGTSGSEQYF. The CDR3 DNA sequence: TGTGCCAGCAGCCATGGGACTAGCGGGAGCGAGCAGTACTTC. The chain is built from TRBV3-1 and TRBJ2-7; 14 bases are shared with TRBD2. J gave up 6 bases and V 3 bases, and 1 base lay outside the gene matches. Germline CDR1 is LGHDT and CDR2 is YNNKEL (reference sequence). This CDR3 contains 14 residues.

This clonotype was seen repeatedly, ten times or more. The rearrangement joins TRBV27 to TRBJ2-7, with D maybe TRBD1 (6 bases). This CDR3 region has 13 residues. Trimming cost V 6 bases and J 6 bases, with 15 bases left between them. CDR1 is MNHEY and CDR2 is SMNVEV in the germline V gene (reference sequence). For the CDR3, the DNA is TGTGCCAGCAGCCACCGACAGGAGAGCGAGCAGTACTTC. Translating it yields CASSHRQESEQYF.

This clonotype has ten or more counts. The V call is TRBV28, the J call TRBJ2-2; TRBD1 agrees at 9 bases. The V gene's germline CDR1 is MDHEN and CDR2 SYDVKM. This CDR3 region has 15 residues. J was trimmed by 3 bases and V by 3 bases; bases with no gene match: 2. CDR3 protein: CASSLGDRDTGELFF. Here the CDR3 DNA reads TGTGCCAGCAGTTTGGGGGACAGGGACACCGGGGAGCTGTTTTTT.

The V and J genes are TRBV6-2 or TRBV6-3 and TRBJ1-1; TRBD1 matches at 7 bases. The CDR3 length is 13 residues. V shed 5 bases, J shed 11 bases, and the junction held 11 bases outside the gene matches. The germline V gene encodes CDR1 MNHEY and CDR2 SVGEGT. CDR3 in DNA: TGTGCCAGCAGTGAACTTGACAGGGCAGGCGCTTTCTTT. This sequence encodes CASSELDRAGAFF.

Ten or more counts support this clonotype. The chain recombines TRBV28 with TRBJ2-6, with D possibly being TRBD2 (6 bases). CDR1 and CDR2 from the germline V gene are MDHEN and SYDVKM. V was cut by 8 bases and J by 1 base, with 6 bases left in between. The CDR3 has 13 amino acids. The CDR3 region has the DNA TGTGCCAGCGGAGGGTCTGGGGCCAACGTCCTGACTTTC. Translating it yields CASGGSGANVLTF.